A single TCR beta chain is shown here with its context. The antigen is not known. These data originate in a study of T cells in Graves' hyperthyroidism and ophthalmopathy. Looking at the study overall: Peripheral blood sampling occurred at initial diagnosis, before any treatment. Whole-study findings and limits: Classification by a 13 V-J model distinguished ophthalmopathy from stable hyperthyroidism.

This CDR3 contains 14 residues. Germline values: CDR1 WNHNN, CDR2 SYGVQD (reference sequence). The germline V and J ends were trimmed by 3 bases and 5 bases, with 13 bases remaining between them. RNA transcripts provided the source from which TCR beta CDR3 regions were amplified. During a first-round RT-PCR of the TCR CDR3, the HTBI primer set was used. Each CDR3 protein gets one entry after TCRdb re-called the multiplex PCR reads with MiXCR. Counted here are roughly 720,000 distinct CDR3 sequences, roughly a sixth occurring once; the ten biggest clones make up around a sixth. This receptor was obtained from a man over 45 with Graves' hyperthyroidism. This chain connects TRBV10-1 to TRBJ1-2; D possibly corresponds to TRBD1 (6 bases). The sequenced sample was blood. Here the CDR3 DNA reads TGCGCCAGCAGTGAAGGACAGATAAAGTATGGCTACACCTTC. This gives the protein CASSEGQIKYGYTF.